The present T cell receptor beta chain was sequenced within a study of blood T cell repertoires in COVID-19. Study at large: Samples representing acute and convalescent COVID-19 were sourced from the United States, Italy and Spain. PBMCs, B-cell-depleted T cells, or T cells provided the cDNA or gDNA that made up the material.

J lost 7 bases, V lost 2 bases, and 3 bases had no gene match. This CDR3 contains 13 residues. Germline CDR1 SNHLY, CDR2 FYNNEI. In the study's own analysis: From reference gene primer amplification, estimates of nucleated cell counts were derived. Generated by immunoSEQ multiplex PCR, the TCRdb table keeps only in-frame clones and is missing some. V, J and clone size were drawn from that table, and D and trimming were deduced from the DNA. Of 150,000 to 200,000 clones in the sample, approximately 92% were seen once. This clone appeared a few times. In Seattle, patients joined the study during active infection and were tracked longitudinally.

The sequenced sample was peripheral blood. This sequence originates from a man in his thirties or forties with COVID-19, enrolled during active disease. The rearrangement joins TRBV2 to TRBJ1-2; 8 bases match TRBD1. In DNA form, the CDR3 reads TGTGCCAGCAGTGAACCCACAGGGGGTGGCTACACCTTC. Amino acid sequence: CASSEPTGGGYTF.